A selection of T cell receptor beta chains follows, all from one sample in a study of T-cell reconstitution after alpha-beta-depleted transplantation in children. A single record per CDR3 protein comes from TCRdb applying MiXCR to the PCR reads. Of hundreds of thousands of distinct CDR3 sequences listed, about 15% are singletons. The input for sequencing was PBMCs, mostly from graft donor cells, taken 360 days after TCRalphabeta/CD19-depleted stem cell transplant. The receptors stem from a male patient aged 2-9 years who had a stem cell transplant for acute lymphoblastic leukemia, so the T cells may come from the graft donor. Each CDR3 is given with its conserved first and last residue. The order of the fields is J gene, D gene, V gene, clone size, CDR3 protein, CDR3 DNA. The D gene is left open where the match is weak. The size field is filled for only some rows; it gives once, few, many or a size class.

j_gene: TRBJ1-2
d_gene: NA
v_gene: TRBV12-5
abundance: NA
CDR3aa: CASRGTKVDGYTF
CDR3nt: TGTGCTAGCCGTGGGACAAAGGTAGATGGCTACACCTTC

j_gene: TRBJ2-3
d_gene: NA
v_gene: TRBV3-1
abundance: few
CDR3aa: CASSPSGSTSTDTQYF
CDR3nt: TGTGCCAGCAGCCCCTCGGGGTCTACTAGCACAGATACGCAGTATTTT

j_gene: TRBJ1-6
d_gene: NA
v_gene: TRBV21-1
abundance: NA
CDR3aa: CAISRPGTNSPLHF
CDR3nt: TGTGCCATTTCGCGACCGGGCACCAATTCACCCCTCCACTTT

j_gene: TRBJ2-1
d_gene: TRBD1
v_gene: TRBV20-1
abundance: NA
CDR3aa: CSAATGINEQFF
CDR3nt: TGCAGTGCTGCGACAGGGATAAATGAGCAGTTCTTC

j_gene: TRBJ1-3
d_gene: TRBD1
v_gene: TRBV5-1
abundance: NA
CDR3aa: CASSGGTGGGGNTIYF
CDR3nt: TGCGCCAGCAGCGGCGGGACAGGGGGCGGCGGAAACACCATATATTTT

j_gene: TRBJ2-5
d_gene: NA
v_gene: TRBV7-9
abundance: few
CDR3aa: CASSSQGETQYF
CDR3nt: TGTGCCAGCAGTTCTCAGGGTGAGACCCAGTACTTC

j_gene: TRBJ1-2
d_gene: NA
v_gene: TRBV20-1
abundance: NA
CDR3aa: CSTPGQWVDYGYTF
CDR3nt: TGCAGTACGCCAGGACAGTGGGTGGACTATGGCTACACCTTC

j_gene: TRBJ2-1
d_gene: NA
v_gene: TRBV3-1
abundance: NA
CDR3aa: CGSSQGKEWNEQFF
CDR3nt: TGTGGCAGCAGCCAAGGAAAAGAATGGAATGAGCAGTTCTTC

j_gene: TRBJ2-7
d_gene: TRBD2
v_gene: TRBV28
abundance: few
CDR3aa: CASRPGGDEQYF
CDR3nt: TGTGCCAGCCGCCCGGGAGGAGACGAGCAGTACTTC

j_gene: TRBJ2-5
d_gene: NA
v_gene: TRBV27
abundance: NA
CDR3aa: CASSLGGPLQETQYF
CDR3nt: TGTGCCAGCAGTTTGGGGGGCCCACTTCAAGAGACCCAGTACTTC

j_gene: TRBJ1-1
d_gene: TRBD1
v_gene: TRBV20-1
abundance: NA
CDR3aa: CSAEKGQWNTEAFF
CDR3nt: TGCAGTGCGGAAAAGGGACAGTGGAACACTGAAGCTTTCTTT

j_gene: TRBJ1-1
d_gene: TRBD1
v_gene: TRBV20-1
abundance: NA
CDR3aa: CSAKTGTGGVTEAFF
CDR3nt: TGCAGTGCTAAAACCGGGACAGGGGGCGTCACTGAAGCTTTCTTT

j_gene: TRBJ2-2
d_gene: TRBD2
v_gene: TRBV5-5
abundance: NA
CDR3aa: CASSLLTSGNTGELFF
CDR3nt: TGTGCCAGCAGCTTGCTGACTAGCGGAAACACCGGGGAGCTGTTTTTT

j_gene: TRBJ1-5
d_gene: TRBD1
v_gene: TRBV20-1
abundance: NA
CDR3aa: CSAYGQGRDQPQHF
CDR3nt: TGCAGTGCTTACGGACAGGGCCGCGATCAGCCCCAGCATTTT

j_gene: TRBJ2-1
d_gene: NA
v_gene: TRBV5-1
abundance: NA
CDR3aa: CASSPVRGLNEQFF
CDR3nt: TGCGCCAGCAGCCCGGTACGGGGGCTCAATGAGCAGTTCTTC

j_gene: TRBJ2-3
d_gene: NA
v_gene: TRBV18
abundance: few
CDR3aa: CASSPLGHNTDTQYF
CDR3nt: TGTGCCAGCTCACCTCTGGGACACAACACAGATACGCAGTATTTT

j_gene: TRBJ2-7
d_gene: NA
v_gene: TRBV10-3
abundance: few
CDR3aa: CAIKTGATYEQYF
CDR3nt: TGTGCCATCAAGACCGGGGCTACTTACGAGCAGTACTTC

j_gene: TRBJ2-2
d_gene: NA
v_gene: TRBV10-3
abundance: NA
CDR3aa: CAIMNDGDTGELFF
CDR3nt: TGTGCCATCATGAACGACGGCGACACCGGGGAGCTGTTTTTT

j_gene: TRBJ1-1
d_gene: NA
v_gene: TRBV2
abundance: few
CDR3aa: CASSEALREPLRTSTEAFF
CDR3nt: TGTGCCAGCAGTGAAGCGCTTCGTGAACCCCTCAGAACGAGCACTGAAGCTTTCTTT

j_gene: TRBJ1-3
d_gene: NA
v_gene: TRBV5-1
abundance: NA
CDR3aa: CASSLVGREDTIYF
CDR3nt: TGCGCCAGCAGCTTGGTGGGCAGGGAGGACACCATATATTTT

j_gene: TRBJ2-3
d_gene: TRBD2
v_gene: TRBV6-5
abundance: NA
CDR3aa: CASSYGAGGGTQYF
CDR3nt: TGTGCCAGCAGTTACGGAGCGGGGGGGGGTACGCAGTATTTT

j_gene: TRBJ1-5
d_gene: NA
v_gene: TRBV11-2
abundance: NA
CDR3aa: CASSLGLRESNQPQHF
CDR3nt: TGTGCCAGCAGCTTAGGGCTGAGGGAGAGCAATCAGCCCCAGCATTTT

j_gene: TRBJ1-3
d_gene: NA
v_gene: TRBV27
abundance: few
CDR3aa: CASSLQGNSGNTIYF
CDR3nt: TGTGCCAGCAGTCTACAGGGCAACTCTGGAAACACCATATATTTT

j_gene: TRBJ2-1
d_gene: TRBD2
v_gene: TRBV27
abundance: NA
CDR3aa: CASSEPGLASYNEQFF
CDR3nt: TGTGCCAGCAGCGAACCGGGACTAGCATCCTACAATGAGCAGTTCTTC

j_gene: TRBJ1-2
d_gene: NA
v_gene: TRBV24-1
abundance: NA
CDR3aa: CATSDLRQGGNYGYTF
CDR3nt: TGTGCCACCAGTGATTTAAGGCAGGGTGGCAACTATGGCTACACCTTC

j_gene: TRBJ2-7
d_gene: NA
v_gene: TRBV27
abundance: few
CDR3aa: CASSLRQAVYEQYF
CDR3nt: TGTGCCAGCAGTTTACGACAGGCTGTATACGAGCAGTACTTC

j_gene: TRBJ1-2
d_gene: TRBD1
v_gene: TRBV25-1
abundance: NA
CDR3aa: CASSGTGGLYGYTF
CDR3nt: TGTGCCAGCAGTGGGACAGGGGGATTGTATGGCTACACCTTC

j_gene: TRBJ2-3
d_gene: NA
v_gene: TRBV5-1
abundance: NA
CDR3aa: CASSLGTGAVLTDTQYF
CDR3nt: TGCGCCAGCAGCTTGGGGACTGGAGCGGTCCTCACAGATACGCAGTATTTT

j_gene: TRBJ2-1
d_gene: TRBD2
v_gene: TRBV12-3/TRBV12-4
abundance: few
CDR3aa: CASTRTSGSSHEQFF
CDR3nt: TGTGCCAGCACCCGTACTAGCGGGAGTTCACATGAGCAGTTCTTC

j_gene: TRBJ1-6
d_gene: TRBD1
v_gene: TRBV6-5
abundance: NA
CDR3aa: CASSYLADRVGNSPLHF
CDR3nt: TGTGCCAGCAGTTACCTCGCGGACAGGGTTGGGAATTCACCCCTCCACTTT

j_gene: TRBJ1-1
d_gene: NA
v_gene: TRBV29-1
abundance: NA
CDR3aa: CSLVPRGTSTEAFF
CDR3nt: TGCAGCCTCGTCCCTCGGGGTACAAGCACTGAAGCTTTCTTT

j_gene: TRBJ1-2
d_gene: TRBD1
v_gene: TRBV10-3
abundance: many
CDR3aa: CAVTGDRATTNYGYTF
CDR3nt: TGTGCCGTAACCGGGGACAGGGCTACTACCAACTATGGCTACACCTTC

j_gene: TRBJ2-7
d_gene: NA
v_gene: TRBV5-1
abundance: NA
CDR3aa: CASSGVRGPSYEQYF
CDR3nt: TGCGCCAGCAGCGGGGTGCGAGGGCCTTCCTACGAGCAGTACTTC

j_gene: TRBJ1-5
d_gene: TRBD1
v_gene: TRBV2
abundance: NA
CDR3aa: CASSPSGGGSQPQHF
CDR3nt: TGTGCCAGCAGCCCCTCAGGGGGGGGCAGTCAGCCCCAGCATTTT